This TCR beta chain was documented in a study of blood T cell repertoires in COVID-19. As for the study in general: Material from acute and convalescent COVID-19 was sourced from the United States, Italy and Spain. The cDNA or gDNA used as material had been derived from T cells, B-cell-depleted T cells, or PBMCs.

Germline V lookup: CDR1 MNHEY, CDR2 SMNVEV (reference sequence). This CDR3 is built from 15 residues. V shed 5 bases and J shed 4 bases, with 12 bases lying between them. Per the authors' pipeline: Amplification of reference gene primers provided the estimated nucleated cell counts. Only in-frame clones appear in the TCRdb table, and some are missing; sequencing was by immunoSEQ multiplex PCR. V, J and clone size are taken as reported in that table, and D and trimming were inferred from the DNA itself. Of approximately 50,000 clones listed, approximately 87% are singletons. The sequence was obtained from a man between 50 and 59 years old with acute or convalescent COVID-19. Specimen: peripheral blood. The chain carries TRBV27 and TRBJ2-6; a weak D match, TRBD1 (6 bases). CDR3 coding DNA: TGTGCCAGCAGTCAACAGGGTTACGGGGCCAACGTCCTGACTTTC. This encodes CASSQQGYGANVLTF.